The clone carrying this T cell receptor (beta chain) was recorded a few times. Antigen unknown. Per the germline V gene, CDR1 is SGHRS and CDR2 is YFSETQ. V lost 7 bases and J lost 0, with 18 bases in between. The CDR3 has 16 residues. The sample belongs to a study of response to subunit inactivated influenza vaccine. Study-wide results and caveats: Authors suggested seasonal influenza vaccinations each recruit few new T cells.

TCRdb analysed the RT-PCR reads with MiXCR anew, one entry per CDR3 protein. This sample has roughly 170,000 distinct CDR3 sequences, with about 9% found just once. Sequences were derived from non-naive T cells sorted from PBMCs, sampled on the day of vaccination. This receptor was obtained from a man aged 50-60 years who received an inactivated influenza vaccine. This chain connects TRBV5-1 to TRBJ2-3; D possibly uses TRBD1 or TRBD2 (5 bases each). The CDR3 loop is CASSLGRAASTDTQYF. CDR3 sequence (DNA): TGCGCCAGCTCCTTGGGGCGGGCGGCTAGCACAGATACGCAGTATTTT.